This T cell receptor beta chain comes out of a study of CD8+ T cells in alopecia areata. The germline V and J ends were trimmed by 4 bases and 2 bases, with 17 bases remaining between them. The CDR3 spans 15 residues. The germline V gene encodes CDR1 SQVTM and CDR2 ANQGSEA. RNA extraction and reverse transcription yielded cDNA as sequencing template. Only in-frame clones appear in the TCRdb table, and some are missing; sequencing was by immunoSEQ multiplex PCR. The sample records under 250,000 clones, 50% to 60% being singletons. The sequencing here drew on CD4+ T cells sorted from blood, taken at week 0. The origin of this receptor is a human donor with alopecia areata. V gene TRBV29-1 combines with J gene TRBJ1-2; tentative D call: TRBD1 (5 bases). The CDR3 loop is CSVAPYIGVNYGYTF. The CDR3 DNA sequence: TGCAGCGTTGCCCCCTATATAGGGGTAAACTATGGCTACACCTTC.